This T cell receptor (beta chain) was identified during a study of T cell repertoires in cytomegalovirus infection. Study details: The authors relied on CMV epitopes, both recently identified HLA-C-restricted and well-studied HLA-B-restricted. Public TCR beta signatures indicated both CMV infection and matching HLA type. Study-wide points: Carriers of CMV plus the relevant HLA were identified by cumulative public TCR beta family frequency.

Turning to this clonotype: Its antigen is not known. This sequence may be a read error, since a much larger clone differs from it by one base.

TCRdb itself ran the reads through MiXCR, one entry per CDR3 protein. The repertoire has 650,000 to 850,000 distinct CDR3 sequences, approximately 32% of them found once; the top ten carry around 12%. The CDR3 is 16 residues long. The germline V and J ends were trimmed by 1 base and 9 bases, with 19 bases remaining between them. Germline CDR1 SGHVS, CDR2 FQNEAQ. This chain connects TRBV7-8 to TRBJ1-5, with D maybe TRBD1 (6 bases). This material consisted of cultured CD8+ T cells from PBMCs, taken from culture after CMV antigen stimulation. The source is a human donor in good health (CMV status not recorded). Some clones in this sample may be carry-over from other donors' samples. CDR3 bases: TGTGCCAGCAGCTTAGTGGGCAGGGGAGCTTGGCGGCCCCAGCATTTT. The encoded protein is CASSLVGRGAWRPQHF.